These 27 T cell receptor beta chains came from one sample sequenced in a study of cytomegalovirus exposure and HLA in healthy donors. 60 Vbeta and 13 Jbeta primers were used in PCR. Produced via immunoSEQ multiplex PCR; TCRdb's table is partial and in-frame only. The sample lists about 170,000 clones, around three quarters occurring once. Sample: PBMCs. The receptors stem from a man between 40 and 49 years old in good health and CMV-seropositive.

This chain links TRBV11-2 with TRBJ2-3, with a possible D match to TRBD1 (6 bases). V lost 7 bases to trimming and J lost 4 bases, with 12 bases between them. Germline V lookup: CDR1 SGHAT, CDR2 FQNNGV. The length of the CDR3 is 13 residues. The CDR3 loop is CASTPPGADTQYF. The CDR3 bases are TGTGCCAGCACCCCCCCAGGGGCAGATACGCAGTATTTT. Full variable domain (missing parts from reference TRBV11-2 and TRBJ2-3): EAGVAQSPRYKIIEKRQSVAFWCNPISGHATLYWYQQILGQGPKLLIQFQNNGVVDDSQLPKDRFSAERLKGVDSTLKIQPAKLEDSAVYLCASTPPGADTQYFGPGTRLTVL.

The gene calls are TRBV7-9 and TRBJ2-6, with a tentative D call TRBD1 (6 bases). The CDR3 has 16 amino acids. Germline values: CDR1 SEHNR, CDR2 FQNEAQ (reference sequence). V was cut by 5 bases and J by 0 bases, with 11 bases left in between. CDR3 in DNA: TGTGCCAGCAGCCCGGGACAAATCTCTGGGGCCAACGTCCTGACTTTC. The encoded protein is CASSPGQISGANVLTF.

J is TRBJ1-4 and V is TRBV25-1; TRBD1 agrees at 8 bases. The J segment lost 8 bases and the V segment lost 3 bases, leaving 11 bases of the junction unmatched. Germline CDR1 is MGHDK and CDR2 is SYGVNS. The CDR3 covers 16 residues. The DNA for the CDR3 is TGTGCCAGCAGTGATGTCCACGGGACAGGCATAGAAAAACTGTTTTTT. It specifies CASSDVHGTGIEKLFF.

CDR3 sequence: CASRDRVNTGELFF. CDR3 sequence (DNA): TGTGCCAGCAGGGACAGGGTGAACACCGGGGAGCTGTTTTTT. This chain links TRBV6-1 with TRBJ2-2; 8 bases agree with TRBD1. The CDR3 spans 14 residues. Germline V CDR1 and CDR2: MNHNS, SASEGT. After removal of 6 bases from V and 1 base from J, the junction contained 1 base not matched to a gene.

This chain links TRBV7-2 with TRBJ2-5; 14 nucleotides agree with TRBD2. Per the germline V gene, CDR1 is SGHTA and CDR2 is FQGNSA. This CDR3 has 17 residues. Unmatched junction bases numbered 5, after V lost 5 bases and J lost 0 bases. The CDR3 region has the DNA TGTGCCAGCAGCCCTCCGGGACTAGCGGGGGACCAAGAGACCCAGTACTTC. Translation: CASSPPGLAGDQETQYF.

The chain carries TRBV7-8 and TRBJ2-3; TRBD2 matches 11 bases. Germline CDR1 reads SGHVS; CDR2 reads FQNEAQ. The V gene end was trimmed by 1 base and the J gene end by 0 bases; junction bases not matched to a gene: 3. The CDR3 has 17 amino acids. The CDR3 is CASSLGGLAASTDTQYF. The CDR3 region has the DNA TGTGCCAGCAGCTTAGGGGGACTAGCGGCTAGCACAGATACGCAGTATTTT.

This chain links TRBV5-4 with TRBJ2-5, with 9 bases aligning to TRBD2. The ends lost 5 bases at V and 3 bases at J; junction bases unmatched: 8. This CDR3 contains 15 residues. From germline, CDR1 is SGHNT and CDR2 YYREEE (reference sequence). The CDR3 loop is CASSWGGRGEETQYF. CDR3 coding DNA: TGTGCCAGCAGTTGGGGCGGGAGGGGCGAAGAGACCCAGTACTTC.

The chain links TRBV5-4 to TRBJ2-2; 9 bases map to TRBD2. The germline gives CDR1 SGHNT, CDR2 YYREEE (reference sequence). J lost 7 bases, V lost 3 bases, and 7 bases had no gene match. The CDR3 is 15 residues long. The DNA of the CDR3 is TGTGCCAGCAGCTCAAAGACTAGCGGAAGCGGGGAGCTGTTTTTT. It is translated as CASSSKTSGSGELFF.

V usage is TRBV9 and J usage is TRBJ1-3; D not certain. V shed 0 bases and J shed 3 bases, with 7 bases lying between them. There are 14 residues in the CDR3. Germline-derived CDR1 and CDR2 are SGDLS and YYNGEE. The CDR3 nucleotides are TGTGCCAGCAGCGTAGATAGAATTGGAAACACCATATATTTT. Protein sequence: CASSVDRIGNTIYF.

The V call is TRBV5-1, the J call TRBJ2-7, with TRBD2 as a possible D gene (6 bases). With 5 bases removed from V and 2 bases from J, the gap between germline ends came to 14 bases. There are 14 residues in the CDR3. Germline lookup yields CDR1 SGHRS and CDR2 YFSETQ. The DNA for the CDR3 is TGCGCCAGCAGTATGAGGGAGGCCGCCTACGAGCAGTACTTC. It specifies CASSMREAAYEQYF.

V is TRBV30 and J is TRBJ1-1; D call uncertain. CDR3 length: 11 residues. Germline V gives CDR1 GTSNPN, CDR2 SVGIG (reference sequence). The V end was cut by 3 bases, the J end by 5 bases, with 7 bases between. The CDR3 nucleotides read TGTGCCTGGAGGCGGAAAACTGAAGCTTTCTTT. Its protein product is CAWRRKTEAFF.

The chain is built from TRBV28 and TRBJ1-2; TRBD1 aligns across 9 bases. Germline-derived CDR1 and CDR2 are MDHEN and SYDVKM. V dropped 10 bases and J dropped 7; count of bases not matched to a gene: 13. The CDR3 runs to 14 residues. The CDR3 loop is CATREGDRAGGYTF. CDR3 DNA sequence: TGTGCCACCCGGGAGGGGGACAGGGCTGGTGGCTACACCTTC.

The chain joins TRBV9 to TRBJ1-4; 7 bases map to TRBD1. This CDR3 is 15 amino acids long. Germline V gene sequence: CDR1 SGDLS, CDR2 YYNGEE. V gave up 0 bases and J gave up 8 bases; unmatched junction bases: 7. DNA of the CDR3: TGTGCCAGCAGCGTAGGACCAGGGGGTAAAGAAAAACTGTTTTTT. Translation gives CASSVGPGGKEKLFF.

The chain recombines TRBV27 with TRBJ1-1, with TRBD1 matching 7 bases. The CDR3 sequence is 14 residues long. CDR1 is MNHEY, CDR2 SMNVEV, per germline (reference sequence). V lost 0 bases and J lost 3; bases outside the gene matches: 1. The CDR3 loop reads CASSLSQGYTEAFF. As DNA, the CDR3 is TGTGCCAGCAGTTTATCACAGGGGTACACTGAAGCTTTCTTT.

This clone was recorded once. The chain combines TRBV10-1 with TRBJ2-5; D perhaps matches TRBD1 (5 bases). The CDR3 has 13 amino acids. Between the trimmed V and J ends, which lost 4 bases and 5 bases, there was a span of 11 bases. Germline CDR1 and CDR2: WNHNN and SYGVQD (reference sequence). This CDR3 is CASSVEKGETQYF. The CDR3 region has the DNA TGCGCCAGCAGTGTCGAGAAGGGGGAGACCCAGTACTTC.

The chain joins TRBV6-1 to TRBJ1-1; 9 nucleotides match TRBD1. V lost 3 bases and J lost 4; bases outside the gene matches: 6. Germline V CDR1 and CDR2: MNHNS, SASEGT. The CDR3 length is 15 residues. CDR3 DNA sequence: TGTGCCAGCAGTGAGGAGGGACAGGGAGTCACTGAAGCTTTCTTT. This encodes CASSEEGQGVTEAFF.

The genes are TRBV14 and TRBJ2-7; 7 nucleotides line up with TRBD2. This CDR3 is built from 12 residues. V shed 1 base, J shed 10 bases, and the junction held 4 bases outside the gene matches. The germline V gene encodes CDR1 SGHDN and CDR2 FVKESK. This CDR3 is CASSQGGSSQYF. CDR3 DNA: TGTGCCAGCAGCCAAGGCGGGAGCTCCCAGTACTTC. Looking up the rest from reference TRBV14 and TRBJ2-7 gives the full variable domain: EAGVTQFPSHSVIEKGQTVTLRCDPISGHDNLYWYRRVMGKEIKFLLHFVKESKQDESGMPNNRFLAERTGGTYSTLKVQPAELEDSGVYFCASSQGGSSQYFGPGTRLTVT.

The chain recombines TRBV18 with TRBJ1-2; unclear D gene. CDR1 and CDR2 (germline): KGHSH, LQKENI. Trimming took 3 bases from V and 7 from J, leaving 21 bases between them. The CDR3 is 16 amino acids. The CDR3 bases are TGTGCCAGCTCACCTACGGGAGGCAGGACGTTTGGTGGCTACACCTTC. Encoded protein: CASSPTGGRTFGGYTF.

This chain uses TRBV7-3 with TRBJ1-5; no firm D call. Germline V CDR1 and CDR2: SGHTA, FQGTGA. V was pared by 8 bases and J by 3 bases, with 11 bases between. The CDR3 sequence is 13 residues long. CDR3 region: CASSKWPNQPQHF. DNA for the CDR3: TGTGCCAGCTCGAAATGGCCCAATCAGCCCCAGCATTTT.

V is TRBV4-1 and J is TRBJ1-4; no clear D. V was shortened by 2 bases and J by 0 bases, with 16 bases between the two germline ends. This CDR3 contains 18 residues. The germline V gene encodes CDR1 MGHRA and CDR2 YSYEKL. The CDR3 loop reads CASSQYSRSEATNEKLFF. The CDR3 DNA is TGCGCCAGCAGCCAATACTCCCGTTCCGAGGCAACTAATGAAAAACTGTTTTTT.

The gene calls are TRBV10-3 and TRBJ1-1; possibly TRBD1 for D (5 bases). The CDR3 has 12 amino acids. From germline, CDR1 is ENHRY and CDR2 SYGVKD. V was cut by 6 bases and J by 3 bases, with 8 bases left in between. CDR3 sequence (DNA): TGTGCCATCAGGGGGGAGGACACTGAAGCTTTCTTT. Translating it yields CAIRGEDTEAFF.

This clone was observed once. The V and J genes are TRBV13 and TRBJ2-1; 15 nucleotides match TRBD2. V lost 3 bases and J lost 6; bases outside the gene matches: 9. Germline V gene lookup returns CDR1 PRHDT and CDR2 FYEKMQ (reference sequence). The length of the CDR3 is 18 residues. The DNA of the CDR3 is TGTGCCAGCAGCTTTACGGCCCTGGGACTAGCGGGGGGCAATGAGCAGTTCTTC. Translating it yields CASSFTALGLAGGNEQFF. The full variable domain, with the rest looked up from reference TRBV13 and TRBJ2-1, is AAGVIQSPRHLIKEKRETATLKCYPIPRHDTVYWYQQGPGQDPQFLISFYEKMQSDKGSIPDRFSAQQFSDYHSELNMSSLELGDSALYFCASSFTALGLAGGNEQFFGPGTRLTVL.

This clone occurred a few times. The chain carries TRBV18 and TRBJ1-4; 9 bases fit TRBD1. Looked up from germline, CDR1 is KGHSH and CDR2 is LQKENI. With V trimmed by 4 bases and J by 5 bases, 5 bases remained unmatched. This CDR3 spans 15 amino acids. CDR3 nucleotides: TGTGCCAGCTCACTCGCCGGGACAGGGAATGAAAAACTGTTTTTT. This translates into CASSLAGTGNEKLFF.

The chain carries TRBV6-5 and TRBJ1-2; 9 nucleotides align to TRBD1. J lost 11 bases, V lost 6 bases, and 7 bases had no gene match. Germline values: CDR1 MNHEY, CDR2 SVGAGI. CDR3 length: 12 residues. Here the CDR3 reads CASSEGQGLYTF. DNA for the CDR3: TGTGCCAGCAGCGAGGGACAGGGTCTTTACACCTTC.

The chain combines TRBV2 with TRBJ2-1; D ambiguous. V dropped 5 bases and J dropped 0 bases, with 11 bases sitting between them. Germline lookup yields CDR1 SNHLY and CDR2 FYNNEI. This CDR3 has 15 amino acids. CDR3 in amino acids: CASSFSPSSYNEQFF. CDR3 sequence (DNA): TGTGCCAGCAGTTTTAGCCCGAGCTCCTACAATGAGCAGTTCTTC. Full variable domain (remainder filled in from reference TRBV2 and TRBJ2-1): EPEVTQTPSHQVTQMGQEVILRCVPISNHLYFYWYRQILGQKVEFLVSFYNNEISEKSEIFDDQFSVERPDGSNFTLKIRSTKLEDSAMYFCASSFSPSSYNEQFFGPGTRLTVL.

In this sample, this clone turned up a few times. The chain's CDR3 is CASSLLGVPSYEQYF. The CDR3 region has the DNA TGTGCCAGCAGCTTGCTAGGGGTGCCTTCCTACGAGCAGTACTTC. The chain links TRBV5-5 to TRBJ2-7; D might be TRBD1 (5 bases). V shed 1 base and J shed 1 base, with 12 bases lying between them. The CDR3 has 15 amino acids. CDR1 is SGHKS, CDR2 YYEKEE, per germline (reference sequence).

The gene calls are TRBV5-1 and TRBJ1-2, with 9 bases fitting TRBD1. This CDR3 has 16 amino acids. Germline CDR1 reads SGHRS; CDR2 reads YFSETQ. V was clipped by 0 bases and J by 1 base; unmatched bases: 4. CDR3 sequence: CASSLGGTGYNYGYTF. Here the CDR3 DNA reads TGCGCCAGCAGCTTGGGTGGGACAGGGTATAACTATGGCTACACCTTC. Based on the CDR3 plus reference TRBV5-1 and TRBJ1-2, the full variable domain is KAGVTQTPRYLIKTRGQQVTLSCSPISGHRSVSWYQQTPGQGLQFLFEYFSETQRNKGNFPGRFSGRQFSNSRSEMNVSTLELGDSALYLCASSLGGTGYNYGYTFGSGTRLTVV.